One T cell receptor beta chain is described in this entry. V shed 4 bases and J 0 bases; nucleotides not matched to a gene: 2. Germline loops: CDR1 SNHLY, CDR2 FYNNEI. The CDR3 covers 14 residues. The sample originates from a study of blood T cell repertoires in COVID-19. Study-level background: Samples of COVID-19 (acute and convalescent) were obtained from the United States, Italy and Spain.

As processed by the authors: Amplifying reference gene primers gave estimates of nucleated cell counts. Here immunoSEQ multiplex PCR was the method, and the copy in TCRdb shows in-frame clones only, minus some. The D gene and trimming were derived from the DNA, and the V and J assignments and clone size from that table. Of 84,000 or so clones listed, around 80% were seen once; the top ten hold about 11%. Material: peripheral blood. This receptor was taken from a middle-aged woman with active or convalescent COVID-19. This sequence joins TRBV2 and TRBJ1-2; 7 bases fit TRBD1. CDR3 DNA sequence: TGTGCCAGCAGTGTCCAGGGGGCTAACTATGGCTACACCTTC. Encoded protein: CASSVQGANYGYTF.